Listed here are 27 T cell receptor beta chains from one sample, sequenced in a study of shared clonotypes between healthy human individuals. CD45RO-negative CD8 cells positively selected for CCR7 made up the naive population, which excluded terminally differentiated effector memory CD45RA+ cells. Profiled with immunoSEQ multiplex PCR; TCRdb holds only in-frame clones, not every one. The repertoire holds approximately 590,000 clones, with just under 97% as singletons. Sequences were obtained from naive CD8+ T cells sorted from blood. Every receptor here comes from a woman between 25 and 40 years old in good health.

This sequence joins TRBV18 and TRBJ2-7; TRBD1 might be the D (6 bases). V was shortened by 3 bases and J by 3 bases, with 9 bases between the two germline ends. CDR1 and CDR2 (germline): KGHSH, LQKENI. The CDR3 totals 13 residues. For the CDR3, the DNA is TGTGCCAGCTCACCGGGACAAATCTACGAGCAGTACTTC. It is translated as CASSPGQIYEQYF.

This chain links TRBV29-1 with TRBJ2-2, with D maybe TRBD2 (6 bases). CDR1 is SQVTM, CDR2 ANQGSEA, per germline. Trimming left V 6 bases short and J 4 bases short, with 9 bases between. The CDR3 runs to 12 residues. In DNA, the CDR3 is TGCAGCGTGGATAGCGGCACCGGGGAGCTGTTTTTT. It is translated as CSVDSGTGELFF.

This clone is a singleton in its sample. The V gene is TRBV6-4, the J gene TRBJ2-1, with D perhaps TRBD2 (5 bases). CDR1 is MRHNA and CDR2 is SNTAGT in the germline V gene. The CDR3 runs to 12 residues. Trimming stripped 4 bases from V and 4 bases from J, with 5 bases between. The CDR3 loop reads CASSGGYNEQFF. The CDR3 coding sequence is TGTGCCAGCAGTGGAGGGTACAATGAGCAGTTCTTC.

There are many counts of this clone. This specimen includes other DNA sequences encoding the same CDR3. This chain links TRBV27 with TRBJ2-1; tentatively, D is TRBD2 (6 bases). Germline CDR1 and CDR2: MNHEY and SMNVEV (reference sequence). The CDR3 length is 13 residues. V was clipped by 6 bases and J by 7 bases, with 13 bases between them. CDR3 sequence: CASRGGTGNEQFF. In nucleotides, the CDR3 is TGTGCCAGCAGAGGAGGGACGGGTAATGAGCAGTTCTTC.

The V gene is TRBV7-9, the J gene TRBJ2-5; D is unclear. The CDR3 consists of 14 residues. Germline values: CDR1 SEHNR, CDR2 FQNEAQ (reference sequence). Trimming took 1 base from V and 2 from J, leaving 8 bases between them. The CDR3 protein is CASSLEAEQETQYF. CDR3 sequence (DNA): TGTGCCAGCAGCTTAGAGGCAGAACAAGAGACCCAGTACTTC.

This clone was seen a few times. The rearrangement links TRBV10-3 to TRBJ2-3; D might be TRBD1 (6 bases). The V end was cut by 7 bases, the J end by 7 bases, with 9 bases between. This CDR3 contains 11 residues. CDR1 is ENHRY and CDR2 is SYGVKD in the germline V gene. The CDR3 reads CAIKTGNTQYF. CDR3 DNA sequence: TGTGCCATCAAGACAGGTAATACGCAGTATTTT.

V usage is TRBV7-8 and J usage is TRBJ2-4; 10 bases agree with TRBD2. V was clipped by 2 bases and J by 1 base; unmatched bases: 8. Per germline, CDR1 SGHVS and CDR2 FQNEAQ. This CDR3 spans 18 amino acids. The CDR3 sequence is CASSLKREGLGAKNIQYF. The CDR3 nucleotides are TGTGCCAGCAGCTTAAAGCGGGAGGGCCTAGGGGCCAAAAACATTCAGTACTTC.

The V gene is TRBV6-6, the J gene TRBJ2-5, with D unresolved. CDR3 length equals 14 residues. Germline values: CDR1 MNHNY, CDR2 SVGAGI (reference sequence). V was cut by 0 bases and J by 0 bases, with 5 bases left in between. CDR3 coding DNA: TGTGCCAGCAGTTACTCTAACAACCAAGAGACCCAGTACTTC. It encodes CASSYSNNQETQYF.

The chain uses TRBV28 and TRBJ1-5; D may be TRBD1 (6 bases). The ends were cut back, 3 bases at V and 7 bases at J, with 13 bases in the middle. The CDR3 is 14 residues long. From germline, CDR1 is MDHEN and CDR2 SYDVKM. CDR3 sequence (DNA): TGTGCCAGCAGTTTTGGGGGGCATTGGCAGCCCCAGCATTTT. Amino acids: CASSFGGHWQPQHF.

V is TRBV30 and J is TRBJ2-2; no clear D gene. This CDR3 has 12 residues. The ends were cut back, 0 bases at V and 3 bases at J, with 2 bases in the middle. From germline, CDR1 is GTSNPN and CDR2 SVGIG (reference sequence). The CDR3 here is CAWSVDTGELFF. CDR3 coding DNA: TGTGCCTGGAGTGTTGACACCGGGGAGCTGTTTTTT.

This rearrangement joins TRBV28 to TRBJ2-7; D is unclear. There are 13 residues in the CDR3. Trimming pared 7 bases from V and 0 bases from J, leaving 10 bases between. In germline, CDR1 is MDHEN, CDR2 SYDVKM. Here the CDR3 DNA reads TGTGCCAGCACCCTACAAGGCTCCTACGAGCAGTACTTC. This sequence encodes CASTLQGSYEQYF.

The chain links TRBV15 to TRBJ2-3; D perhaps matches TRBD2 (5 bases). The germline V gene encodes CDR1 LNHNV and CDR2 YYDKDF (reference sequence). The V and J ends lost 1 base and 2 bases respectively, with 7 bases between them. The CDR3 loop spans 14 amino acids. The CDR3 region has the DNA TGTGCCACCAGCAGAGCGGGGTACACAGATACGCAGTATTTT. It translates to CATSRAGYTDTQYF.

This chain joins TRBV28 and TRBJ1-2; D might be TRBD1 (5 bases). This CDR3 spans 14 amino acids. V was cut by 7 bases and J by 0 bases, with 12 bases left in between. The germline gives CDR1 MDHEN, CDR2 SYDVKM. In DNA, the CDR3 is TGTGCCAGCACCATCGACAGAGCTAACTATGGCTACACCTTC. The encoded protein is CASTIDRANYGYTF.

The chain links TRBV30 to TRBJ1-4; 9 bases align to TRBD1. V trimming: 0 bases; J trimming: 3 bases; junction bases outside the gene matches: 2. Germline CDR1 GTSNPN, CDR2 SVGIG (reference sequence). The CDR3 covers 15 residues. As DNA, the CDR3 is TGTGCCTGGAGTGTGGGACAGGGACCTAATGAAAAACTGTTTTTT. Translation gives CAWSVGQGPNEKLFF.

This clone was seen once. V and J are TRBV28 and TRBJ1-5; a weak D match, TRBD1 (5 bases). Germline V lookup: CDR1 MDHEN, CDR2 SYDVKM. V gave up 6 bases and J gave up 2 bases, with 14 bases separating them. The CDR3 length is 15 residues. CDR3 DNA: TGTGCCAGCAGCCCGGGACTCCTGGGCAATCAGCCCCAGCATTTT. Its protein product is CASSPGLLGNQPQHF.

As DNA, the CDR3 is TGTGCCAGCAGTTCGGACGAGACTAGCGGACGCTACGAGCAGTACTTC. It yields the protein CASSSDETSGRYEQYF. The rearrangement joins TRBV6-5 to TRBJ2-5, with 9 bases aligning to TRBD2. The end of the DNA fits TRBJ2-7 better, so the J call may be wrong. From germline, CDR1 is MNHEY and CDR2 SVGAGI. The CDR3 has 16 residues.

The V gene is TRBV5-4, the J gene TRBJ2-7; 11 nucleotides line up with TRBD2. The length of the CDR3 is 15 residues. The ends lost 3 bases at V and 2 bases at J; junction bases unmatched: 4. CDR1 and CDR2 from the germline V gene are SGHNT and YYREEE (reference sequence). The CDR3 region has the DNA TGTGCCAGCAGCTCATTTAGCGGGAGGGCCTACGAGCAGTACTTC. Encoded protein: CASSSFSGRAYEQYF.

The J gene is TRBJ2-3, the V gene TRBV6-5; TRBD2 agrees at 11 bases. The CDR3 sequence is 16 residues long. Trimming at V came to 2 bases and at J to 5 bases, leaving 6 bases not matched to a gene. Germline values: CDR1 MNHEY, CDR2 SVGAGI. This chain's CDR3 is CASSYRSGRVRDTQYF. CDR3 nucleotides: TGTGCCAGCAGTTACCGTAGCGGGAGGGTTAGAGATACGCAGTATTTT.

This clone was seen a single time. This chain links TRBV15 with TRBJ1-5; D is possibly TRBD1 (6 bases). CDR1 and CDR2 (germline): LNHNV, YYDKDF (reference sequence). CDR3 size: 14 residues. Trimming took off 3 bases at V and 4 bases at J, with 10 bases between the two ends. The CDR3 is CATSSLQGNQPQHF. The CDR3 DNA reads TGTGCCACCAGCAGTTTACAGGGAAATCAGCCCCAGCATTTT.

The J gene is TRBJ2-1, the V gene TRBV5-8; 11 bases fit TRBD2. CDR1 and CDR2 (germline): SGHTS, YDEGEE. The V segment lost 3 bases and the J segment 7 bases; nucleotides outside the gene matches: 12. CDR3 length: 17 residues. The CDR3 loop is CASSWLTSGIGLNEQFF. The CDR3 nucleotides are TGTGCCAGCAGCTGGTTGACTAGCGGGATTGGGTTGAATGAGCAGTTCTTC.

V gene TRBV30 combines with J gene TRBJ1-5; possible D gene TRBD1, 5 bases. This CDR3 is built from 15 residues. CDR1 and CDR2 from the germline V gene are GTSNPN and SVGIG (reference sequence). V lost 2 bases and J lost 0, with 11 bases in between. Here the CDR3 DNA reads TGTGCCTGGAGTTCGGGGGACTATAGCAATCAGCCCCAGCATTTT. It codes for CAWSSGDYSNQPQHF.

CDR3 in amino acids: CASSFRQGGDGYTF. The CDR3 nucleotides read TGTGCCAGCAGTTTCCGGCAGGGCGGGGATGGCTACACCTTC. The chain is built from TRBV27 and TRBJ1-2, with a weak D call TRBD1 (5 bases). CDR1 is MNHEY, CDR2 SMNVEV, per germline (reference sequence). V lost 3 bases and J lost 6, with 14 bases in between. The CDR3 is 14 amino acids.

CDR3 amino acids: CASTYGGSGYEQYF. The CDR3 region has the DNA TGTGCCAGCACCTATGGCGGGAGTGGGTACGAGCAGTACTTC. The chain joins TRBV28 to TRBJ2-7, with TRBD2 matching 7 bases. The CDR3 totals 14 residues. The germline gives CDR1 MDHEN, CDR2 SYDVKM. V lost 7 bases and J lost 4; bases outside the gene matches: 10.

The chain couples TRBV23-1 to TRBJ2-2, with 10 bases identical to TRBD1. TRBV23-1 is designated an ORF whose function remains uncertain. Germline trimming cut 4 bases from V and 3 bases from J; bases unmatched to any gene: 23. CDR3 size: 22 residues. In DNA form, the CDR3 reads TGCGCCAGCAGTCGCATCCTGCCCTCGACAGGGGGCGATCTGTCGGACACCGGGGAGCTGTTTTTT. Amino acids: CASSRILPSTGGDLSDTGELFF.

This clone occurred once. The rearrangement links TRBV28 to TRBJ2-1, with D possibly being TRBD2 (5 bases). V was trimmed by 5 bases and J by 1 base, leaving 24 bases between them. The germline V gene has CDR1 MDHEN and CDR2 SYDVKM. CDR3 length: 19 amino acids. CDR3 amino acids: CASSPIGLALLPSYNEQFF. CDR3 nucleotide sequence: TGTGCCAGCAGTCCAATAGGGCTAGCTCTACTCCCGTCCTACAATGAGCAGTTCTTC.

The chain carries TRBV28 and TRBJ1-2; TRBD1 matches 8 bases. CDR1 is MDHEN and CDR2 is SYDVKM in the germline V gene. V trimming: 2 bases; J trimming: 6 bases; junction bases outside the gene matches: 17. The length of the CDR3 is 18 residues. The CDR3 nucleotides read TGTGCCAGCAGTTTAAAGGACCCTTCCGGACAGGGAAGAGATGGCTACACCTTC. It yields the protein CASSLKDPSGQGRDGYTF.

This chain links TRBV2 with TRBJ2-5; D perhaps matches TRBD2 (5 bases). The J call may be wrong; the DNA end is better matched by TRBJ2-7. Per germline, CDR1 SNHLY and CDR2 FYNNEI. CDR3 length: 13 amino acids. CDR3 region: CASRPRGFYEQYF. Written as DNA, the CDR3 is TGTGCCAGCAGGCCCCGAGGGTTCTACGAGCAGTACTTC.